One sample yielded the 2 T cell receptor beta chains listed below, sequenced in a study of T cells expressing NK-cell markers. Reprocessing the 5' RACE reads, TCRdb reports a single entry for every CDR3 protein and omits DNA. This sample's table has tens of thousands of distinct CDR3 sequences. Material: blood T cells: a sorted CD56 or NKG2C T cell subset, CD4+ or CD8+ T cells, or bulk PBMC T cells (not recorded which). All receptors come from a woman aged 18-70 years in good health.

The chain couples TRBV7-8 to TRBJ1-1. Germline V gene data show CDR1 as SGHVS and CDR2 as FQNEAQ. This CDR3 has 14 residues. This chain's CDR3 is CASSPRVMNTEAFF.

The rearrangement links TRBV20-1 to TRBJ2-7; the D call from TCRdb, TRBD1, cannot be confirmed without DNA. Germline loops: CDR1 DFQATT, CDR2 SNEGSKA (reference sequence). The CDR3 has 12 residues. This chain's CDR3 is CSAPGQPYEQYF.